The next 18 T cell receptor beta chains were all read from a single sample in a study of T cells in Graves' hyperthyroidism and ophthalmopathy. It was RNA transcripts that yielded the amplified TCR beta CDR3 regions. A set of HTBI primers served as the primers for a first-round RT-PCR of the TCR CDR3. TCRdb reanalysed the multiplex PCR reads using MiXCR and keeps one entry per CDR3 protein. The sample shows 300,000 to 450,000 distinct CDR3 sequences, approximately 13% of them seen only once. Input material: blood. The receptors stem from a man aged 25 to 40 with Graves' hyperthyroidism that later progressed to Graves' ophthalmopathy.

This clonotype was counted at least ten times. J is TRBJ2-5 and V is TRBV6-1; D may be TRBD2 (6 bases). V was cut by 6 bases and J by 2 bases, with 7 bases left in between. The CDR3 extends over 12 amino acids. Germline-derived CDR1 and CDR2 are MNHNS and SASEGT. CDR3 amino acids: CASSRGQETQYF. The CDR3 bases are TGTGCCAGCAGCCGGGGGCAAGAGACCCAGTACTTC.

This clonotype was counted ten times or more. This chain connects TRBV19 to TRBJ2-7; tentative D call: TRBD1 (6 bases). Germline CDR1 and CDR2: LNHDA and SQIVND (reference sequence). The CDR3 totals 15 residues. Trimming took 10 bases from V and 2 from J, leaving 21 bases between them. CDR3 bases: TGTGCCACCACCCTCGGCCAGGGGCTTCCCTACGAGCAGTACTTC. Translated: CATTLGQGLPYEQYF.

The rearrangement joins TRBV20-1 to TRBJ1-5; D is possibly TRBD1 (6 bases). Germline CDR1 is DFQATT and CDR2 is SNEGSKA (reference sequence). V was cut by 3 bases and J by 1 base, with 16 bases left in between. This CDR3 contains 16 residues. Here the CDR3 reads CSARTGLFSSNQPQHF. The CDR3 nucleotides read TGCAGTGCTAGGACAGGCCTTTTCAGCAGCAATCAGCCCCAGCATTTT.

This clonotype occurred a few times. The rearrangement links TRBV13 to TRBJ1-1; 8 bases fit TRBD1. V dropped 5 bases and J dropped 6; count of bases not matched to a gene: 11. Germline CDR1 PRHDT, CDR2 FYEKMQ (reference sequence). The CDR3 consists of 15 residues. The CDR3: CASSEPTGGRAEAFF. The CDR3 DNA is TGTGCCAGCAGCGAACCCACAGGGGGAAGGGCTGAAGCTTTCTTT.

This clonotype has a handful of counts. The CDR3, as DNA: TGCAGTGCTAGACCCGGGACTTCGAACACCGGGGAGCTGTTTTTT. Translating it yields CSARPGTSNTGELFF. J is TRBJ2-2 and V is TRBV20-1, with D tentatively TRBD2 (6 bases). Trimming cost V 2 bases and J 0 bases, with 10 bases left between them. The CDR3 is made up of 15 amino acids. Per germline, CDR1 DFQATT and CDR2 SNEGSKA (reference sequence).

The chain joins TRBV20-1 to TRBJ1-6; D is perhaps TRBD1 (6 bases). Germline CDR1 is DFQATT and CDR2 is SNEGSKA (reference sequence). CDR3 size: 14 residues. V lost 2 bases to trimming and J lost 6 bases, with 11 bases between them. The CDR3 DNA reads TGCAGTGCTAGATCAGGGGTTCTTAATTCACCCCTCCACTTT. It translates to CSARSGVLNSPLHF.

This clonotype has a count of ten or more. The chain links TRBV5-1 to TRBJ2-7; D not certain. Trimming cost V 0 bases and J 3 bases, with 7 bases left between them. CDR1 and CDR2 (germline): SGHRS, YFSETQ. The CDR3 extends over 13 amino acids. CDR3 DNA: TGCGCCAGCAGCTTGGTAGCCGACTACGAGCAGTACTTC. Translating gives CASSLVADYEQYF.

The chain carries TRBV27 and TRBJ2-1; 7 nucleotides align to TRBD1. The CDR3 length is 15 residues. CDR1 and CDR2 (germline): MNHEY, SMNVEV (reference sequence). V gave up 6 bases and J gave up 2 bases; unmatched junction bases: 7. The DNA for the CDR3 is TGTGCCAGCAGGAGACAGGGATATCCCTACAATGAGCAGTTCTTC. Translation: CASRRQGYPYNEQFF.

This clonotype showed up many times. This rearrangement joins TRBV7-9 to TRBJ2-3; 7 bases are shared with TRBD2. CDR1 is SEHNR, CDR2 FQNEAQ, per germline (reference sequence). V lost 0 bases and J lost 5; bases outside the gene matches: 5. This CDR3 contains 15 residues. Here the CDR3 DNA reads TGTGCCAGCAGCTTAGCGGGGGGGATGGGAGATACGCAGTATTTT. Translation: CASSLAGGMGDTQYF. Using reference TRBV7-9 and TRBJ2-3 for the parts outside the CDR3, the full variable domain is DTGVSQNPRHKITKRGQNVTFRCDPISEHNRLYWYRQTLGQGPEFLTYFQNEAQLEKSRLLSDRFSAERPKGSFSTLEIQRTEQGDSAMYLCASSLAGGMGDTQYFGPGTRLTVL.

This clonotype was seen only a few times. The V gene is TRBV5-5, the J gene TRBJ2-1, with D possibly TRBD2 on 5 matching bases. V dropped 5 bases and J dropped 0 bases, with 15 bases sitting between them. The CDR3 is 16 amino acids. The V gene's germline CDR1 is SGHKS and CDR2 YYEKEE (reference sequence). DNA for the CDR3: TGTGCCAGCAGTATCTTACTAGACCTCTCCTACAATGAGCAGTTCTTC. This codes for CASSILLDLSYNEQFF.

The chain couples TRBV4-1 to TRBJ2-3; 12 nucleotides match TRBD1. Trimming took 1 base from V and 7 from J; bases not matched to a gene: 6. The CDR3 spans 16 residues. In germline, CDR1 is MGHRA, CDR2 YSYEKL. CDR3 nucleotides: TGCGCCAGCAGCCAAGGGGGACAGGGGGCGCGGAATACGCAGTATTTT. Translated, it gives CASSQGGQGARNTQYF.

The rearrangement joins TRBV6-1 to TRBJ1-2; TRBD1 matches at 8 bases. With 6 bases clipped from V and 5 bases from J, the junction kept 8 bases outside the gene matches. The CDR3 runs 14 residues. CDR1 is MNHNS, CDR2 SASEGT, per germline. Here the CDR3 DNA reads TGTGCCAGCAGGCCGGGACAGGAGCTTTATGGCTACACCTTC. Its protein is CASRPGQELYGYTF.

At least ten counts were recorded for this clonotype. The gene calls are TRBV19 and TRBJ1-4; the D gene is possibly TRBD1 (5 bases). V lost 6 bases, J lost 3 bases, and 11 bases lay in between. The germline V gene has CDR1 LNHDA and CDR2 SQIVND (reference sequence). The CDR3 totals 14 residues. CDR3 amino acids: CASRPGDSNEKLFF. CDR3 sequence (DNA): TGTGCCAGTAGGCCGGGGGACTCTAATGAAAAACTGTTTTTT.

This clonotype has a handful of counts. The rearrangement joins TRBV6-9 to TRBJ2-5; 7 positions match TRBD1. Germline V CDR1 and CDR2: MNHGY, SVAAGI. The CDR3 length is 13 residues. The ends lost 3 bases at V and 5 bases at J; junction bases unmatched: 3. The CDR3 protein is CASSYNRGETQYF. The CDR3 nucleotides are TGTGCCAGCAGTTACAACAGGGGTGAGACCCAGTACTTC.

The rearrangement uses TRBV27 and TRBJ2-2, with a possible D match to TRBD1 (6 bases). The germline CDR1 and CDR2 sequences are MNHEY and SMNVEV (reference sequence). The CDR3 loop spans 18 amino acids. Trimming shortened V by 4 bases and J by 2 bases, and 20 bases separated the two germline ends. The CDR3 reads CASSSTGTPKPNTGELFF. CDR3 coding DNA: TGTGCCAGCAGTTCCACCGGGACACCGAAACCCAACACCGGGGAGCTGTTTTTT.

This clonotype has just a few counts. J is TRBJ2-3 and V is TRBV29-1; D is perhaps TRBD2 (5 bases). The germline V gene has CDR1 SQVTM and CDR2 ANQGSEA. The CDR3 contains 15 residues. V lost 0 bases, J lost 6 bases, and 16 bases lay in between. This chain's CDR3 is CSVEDIEAVGDTQYF. The CDR3, as DNA: TGCAGCGTTGAAGATATCGAAGCGGTGGGCGATACGCAGTATTTT.

This clonotype was recorded at least ten times. The gene calls are TRBV30 and TRBJ2-7, with D hard to call. V was trimmed by 4 bases and J by 6 bases, leaving 13 bases between them. This CDR3 spans 12 amino acids. Germline lookup yields CDR1 GTSNPN and CDR2 SVGIG (reference sequence). CDR3 in DNA: TGTGCCTGGACCCCGGGTTCGGGCGAGCAGTACTTC. Translation: CAWTPGSGEQYF.

This clonotype has ten or more counts. DNA for the CDR3: TGTGCCAGCTCCTTACGGGTGTTGGAGACCCAGTACTTC. Encoded protein: CASSLRVLETQYF. The chain combines TRBV27 with TRBJ2-5; D is unresolved. Germline V lookup: CDR1 MNHEY, CDR2 SMNVEV (reference sequence). V lost 8 bases to trimming and J lost 5 bases, with 15 bases between them. The CDR3 sequence is 13 residues long.